Only a few counts were recorded for the clone carrying this T cell receptor beta chain. Germline CDR1 is DFQATT and CDR2 is SNEGSKA (reference sequence). Trimming pared 0 bases from V and 2 bases from J, leaving 11 bases between. This CDR3 comprises 14 residues. This sample was taken from a study of identical twins. From the 5' RACE reads, TCRdb called clonotypes with MiXCR, one entry per CDR3 protein. The sample yields around 490,000 distinct CDR3 sequences, approximately 14% seen once. Everyone who gave samples was a healthy Caucasian. The data also belong to a second study, concerning yellow fever vaccine responses in identical twins.

This chain uses TRBV20-1 with TRBJ2-7; tentatively, D is TRBD2 (7 bases). This sequence was found in a woman under 30 in good health. Input material: CD4+ T cells sorted from blood. The CDR3 protein is CSARDLGGPYEQYF. CDR3 nucleotide sequence: TGCAGTGCTAGAGATTTGGGGGGGCCCTACGAGCAGTACTTC.